These 27 T cell receptor beta chains were sequenced from one sample in a study of blood T cell repertoires in COVID-19. Data came from immunoSEQ multiplex PCR; TCRdb stores just in-frame clones and leaves some out. The sample includes tens of thousands of clones, 65% to 85% seen only once; the top ten take approximately 8.9%. The sample comprised peripheral blood. The receptors derive from a man aged 80 or over with COVID-19, enrolled during active disease.

The genes are TRBV5-6 and TRBJ2-1; 14 bases align to TRBD2. Losses at the gene ends were 3 bases for V and 8 bases for J; bases not matched to a gene: 10. CDR3 size: 17 residues. Germline lookup yields CDR1 SGHDT and CDR2 YYEEEE. The CDR3, as DNA: TGTGCCAGCAGCTCAACCGCGGGACTAGCGGGAGTAGATGAGCAGTTCTTC. It encodes CASSSTAGLAGVDEQFF.

The chain joins TRBV7-2 to TRBJ1-1; possible D gene TRBD1, 5 bases. The CDR3 runs 13 residues. Looked up from germline, CDR1 is SGHTA and CDR2 is FQGNSA. Trimming left V 8 bases short and J 8 bases short, with 18 bases between. Here the CDR3 reads CASSRGTQTEAFF. CDR3 sequence (DNA): TGTGCCAGCTCCCGCGGGACCCAAACCGAAGCTTTCTTT. The variable domain in full, completed from reference TRBV7-2 and TRBJ1-1, reads GAGVSQSPSNKVTEKGKDVELRCDPISGHTALYWYRQSLGQGLEFLIYFQGNSAPDKSGLPSDRFSAERTGGSVSTLTIQRTQQEDSAVYLCASSRGTQTEAFFGQGTRLTVV.

The J gene is TRBJ2-1, the V gene TRBV29-1; the match to TRBD2 covers 11 bases. The CDR3 covers 13 residues. From germline, CDR1 is SQVTM and CDR2 ANQGSEA. Germline trimming cut 8 bases from V and 6 bases from J; bases unmatched to any gene: 6. The CDR3, as DNA: TGCAGCCAAACTAGCGGGAGCAGCAATGAGCAGTTCTTC. Translated, it gives CSQTSGSSNEQFF.

The chain's CDR3 is CASKQGAATEAFF. The CDR3 DNA sequence: TGCGCCAGCAAACAGGGGGCAGCGACTGAAGCTTTCTTT. The chain employs TRBV4-1 and TRBJ1-1, with 9 bases identical to TRBD1. Germline V gives CDR1 MGHRA, CDR2 YSYEKL. CDR3 size: 13 residues. V lost 7 bases, J lost 5 bases, and 5 bases stayed unmatched.

This chain joins TRBV28 and TRBJ1-2, with D unclear. Deletions cut 2 bases from V and 4 bases from J, with 8 bases between. The CDR3 is made up of 13 amino acids. Looked up from germline, CDR1 is MDHEN and CDR2 is SYDVKM. The CDR3 sequence is CASSLGQIYGYTF. CDR3 bases: TGTGCCAGCAGTTTAGGGCAGATCTATGGCTACACCTTC.

The rearrangement joins TRBV28 to TRBJ1-4; D perhaps matches TRBD1 (5 bases). This CDR3 contains 16 residues. Germline CDR1 is MDHEN and CDR2 is SYDVKM. V lost 5 bases and J 0 bases, leaving 13 bases between the germline ends. The CDR3 reads CASSGGTAATNEKLFF. The CDR3, as DNA: TGTGCCAGCAGTGGCGGGACCGCTGCAACTAATGAAAAACTGTTTTTT.

The genes are TRBV24-1 and TRBJ1-2; a weak D match, TRBD1 (5 bases). This CDR3 spans 16 amino acids. Germline V gene lookup returns CDR1 KGHDR and CDR2 SFDVKD. V dropped 3 bases and J dropped 4 bases, with 17 bases sitting between them. The CDR3 region has the DNA TGTGCCACCAGTGATCCGGGACGGGGAGGATCCTATGGCTACACCTTC. The encoded protein is CATSDPGRGGSYGYTF.

This chain joins TRBV4-3 and TRBJ2-1; possible D gene TRBD2, 6 bases. Germline assignment: CDR1 LGHNA and CDR2 YSLEER. Trimming took off 0 bases at V and 8 bases at J, with 23 bases between the two ends. The length of the CDR3 is 18 residues. As DNA, the CDR3 is TGCGCCAGCAGCCAAGATCCTGGGGGGACCCGCCTCGGAGATGAGCAGTTCTTC. This encodes CASSQDPGGTRLGDEQFF.

The chain has TRBV6-2 or TRBV6-3 and TRBJ2-4; D possibly corresponds to TRBD2 (5 bases). The CDR3 extends over 15 amino acids. From germline, CDR1 is MNHEY and CDR2 SVGEGT. Trimming cost V 2 bases and J 7 bases, with 15 bases left between them. The CDR3 bases are TGTGCCAGCAGTTACGGCCAACGTCGCGGGAACATTCAGTACTTC. This encodes CASSYGQRRGNIQYF.

This chain connects TRBV3-1 (or the pseudogene TRBV3-2) to TRBJ2-7; D unresolved. CDR1 is LGHDT, CDR2 YNNKEL, per germline (reference sequence). The CDR3 is 13 residues long. Trimming pared 1 base from V and 4 bases from J, leaving 8 bases between. The CDR3 region is CASSQALRYEQYV. The CDR3 coding sequence is TGTGCCAGCAGCCAAGCCTTGCGTTACGAGCAGTACGTC.

V is TRBV13 and J is TRBJ1-1; D ambiguous. V lost 0 bases and J 3 bases, leaving 8 bases between the germline ends. CDR1 and CDR2 from the germline V gene are PRHDT and FYEKMQ (reference sequence). The CDR3 has 14 amino acids. CDR3 sequence (DNA): TGTGCCAGCAGCTTAGGCGGGAGGGACACTGAAGCTTTCTTT. This sequence encodes CASSLGGRDTEAFF. The full variable domain, rest sourced from reference TRBV13 and TRBJ1-1, is AAGVIQSPRHLIKEKRETATLKCYPIPRHDTVYWYQQGPGQDPQFLISFYEKMQSDKGSIPDRFSAQQFSDYHSELNMSSLELGDSALYFCASSLGGRDTEAFFGQGTRLTVV.

The J gene is TRBJ2-7, the V gene TRBV6-2 or TRBV6-3; tentative D call: TRBD1 (6 bases). The CDR3 runs to 15 residues. Germline CDR1 MNHEY, CDR2 SVGEGT. V was cut by 2 bases and J by 4 bases, with 15 bases left in between. This CDR3 is CASSYRSGAPYEQYF. In DNA, the CDR3 is TGTGCCAGCAGTTACCGTTCAGGGGCCCCTTACGAGCAGTACTTC.

In this sample, this clone turned up a few times. The rearrangement links TRBV4-2 to TRBJ2-7; TRBD1 aligns across 8 bases. The length of the CDR3 is 15 residues. V lost 3 bases to trimming and J lost 3 bases; unmatched junction nucleotides: 7. The germline V gene encodes CDR1 LGHNA and CDR2 YNFKEQ. DNA for the CDR3: TGTGCCAGCAGCCAGTCCGGGACAGGTTTCTACGAGCAGTACTTC. Translating gives CASSQSGTGFYEQYF.

J is TRBJ2-7 and V is TRBV4-3, with a possible D match to TRBD1 (5 bases). Germline V gives CDR1 LGHNA, CDR2 YSLEER. Trimming pared 1 base from V and 4 bases from J, leaving 17 bases between. The CDR3 totals 16 residues. CDR3 in amino acids: CASSQGPETVDYEQYF. CDR3 DNA sequence: TGCGCCAGCAGCCAAGGGCCCGAGACAGTCGATTACGAGCAGTACTTC.

The table lists this clone with a few counts. The chain has TRBV6-4 and TRBJ1-1, with D hard to call. The germline V gene has CDR1 MRHNA and CDR2 SNTAGT. Trimming stripped 8 bases from V and 0 bases from J, with 10 bases between. The CDR3 totals 13 residues. The CDR3 reads CASSVYMNTEAFF. The DNA for the CDR3 is TGTGCCAGCTCCGTATATATGAACACTGAAGCTTTCTTT.

V is TRBV6-6 and J is TRBJ1-2, with 7 bases fitting TRBD1. The junction had 11 bases not matched to a gene; V was cut back by 6 bases and J by 4 bases. Germline lookup yields CDR1 MNHNY and CDR2 SVGAGI (reference sequence). The CDR3 consists of 15 residues. The chain's CDR3 is CASSIPGQDVYGYTF. DNA of the CDR3: TGTGCCAGCAGCATTCCCGGACAGGACGTCTATGGCTACACCTTC.

V usage is TRBV19 and J usage is TRBJ1-4; TRBD1 matches 9 bases. Unmatched junction bases numbered 16, after V lost 6 bases and J lost 8 bases. This CDR3 region has 17 residues. Germline CDR1 and CDR2: LNHDA and SQIVND (reference sequence). Here the CDR3 DNA reads TGTGCCAGTAGCCTGACAGGGGGAGCGCAAGAAGGCGAAAAACTGTTTTTT. This sequence encodes CASSLTGGAQEGEKLFF.

This chain uses TRBV4-1 with TRBJ2-3, with TRBD1 identical over 10 bases. The CDR3 loop spans 15 amino acids. Unmatched junction bases numbered 1, after V lost 3 bases and J lost 1 base. Germline loops: CDR1 MGHRA, CDR2 YSYEKL. The CDR3 coding sequence is TGCGCCAGCAGCCACGGGACAGGGGGCACAGATACGCAGTATTTT. Translation: CASSHGTGGTDTQYF.

CDR3 protein: CASSVRAGGSAEAFF. DNA for the CDR3: TGTGCCAGCAGCGTCAGGGCAGGGGGGAGTGCTGAAGCTTTCTTT. The V call is TRBV7-2, the J call TRBJ1-1; 7 bases map to TRBD1. The CDR3 covers 15 residues. The germline gives CDR1 SGHTA, CDR2 FQGNSA. Trimming cost V 5 bases and J 6 bases; bases outside gene matches: 12.

The chain couples TRBV24-1 to TRBJ1-5; no clear D. V dropped 4 bases and J dropped 1 base, with 10 bases sitting between them. The V gene's germline CDR1 is KGHDR and CDR2 SFDVKD. The CDR3 runs 15 residues. The CDR3 DNA follows: TGTGCCACCAGTGACCCCGTGGCAAGCAATCAGCCCCAGCATTTT. Residues: CATSDPVASNQPQHF.

The chain couples TRBV5-4 to TRBJ1-2, with TRBD1 identical over 9 bases. The CDR3 covers 14 residues. J lost 6 bases, V lost 4 bases, and 7 bases had no gene match. Germline values: CDR1 SGHNT, CDR2 YYREEE (reference sequence). CDR3 DNA sequence: TGTGCCAGCAGCCTTCCGGGACAGGGCCATGGCTACACCTTC. The encoded protein is CASSLPGQGHGYTF.

The chain has TRBV29-1 and TRBJ2-3, with D possibly matching TRBD2 (5 bases). V dropped 7 bases and J dropped 0 bases, with 14 bases sitting between them. This CDR3 is built from 14 residues. Germline CDR1 reads SQVTM; CDR2 reads ANQGSEA. In nucleotides, the CDR3 is TGCAGCGGGGGAAGCGGTCTTAGCACAGATACGCAGTATTTT. Protein: CSGGSGLSTDTQYF.

The chain is built from TRBV6-5 and TRBJ1-1, with D tentatively TRBD1 (5 bases). The CDR3 is 13 amino acids. V lost 6 bases and J 1 base, leaving 9 bases between the germline ends. Germline V lookup: CDR1 MNHEY, CDR2 SVGAGI. The CDR3 coding sequence is TGTGCCAGCAGAGGCACAGGGAACACTGAAGCTTTCTTT. Its translation: CASRGTGNTEAFF.

This chain links TRBV30 with TRBJ1-5, with D possibly matching TRBD1 (5 bases). The CDR3 sequence is 13 residues long. V was pared by 2 bases and J by 6 bases, with 11 bases between. Germline values: CDR1 GTSNPN, CDR2 SVGIG (reference sequence). CDR3 in amino acids: CAWSSGESQPQHF. Written as DNA, the CDR3 is TGTGCCTGGAGTTCGGGGGAGAGTCAGCCCCAGCATTTT. The full variable domain, in which reference TRBV30 and TRBJ1-5 provide the parts outside the CDR3, is SQTIHQWPATLVQPVGSPLSLECTVEGTSNPNLYWYRQAAGRGLQLLFYSVGIGQISSEVPQNLSASRPQDRQFILSSKKLLLSDSGFYLCAWSSGESQPQHFGDGTRLSIL.

This clone showed up just once. V is TRBV7-9 and J is TRBJ1-4, with 10 positions matching TRBD1. V trimming: 2 bases; J trimming: 7 bases; junction bases outside the gene matches: 16. CDR1 SEHNR and CDR2 FQNEAQ come from the germline V gene (reference sequence). The CDR3 totals 19 residues. The CDR3 nucleotides are TGTGCCAGCAGCTTACTCTCTGGCTTTCGAGGACAGGGGGGTGAAAAACTGTTTTTT. Its translation is CASSLLSGFRGQGGEKLFF.

This clone showed up just once. J is TRBJ2-7 and V is TRBV20-1, with D perhaps matching TRBD1 (6 bases). The V gene lost 4 bases and the J gene lost 8 bases, with 12 bases spanning the gap. CDR1 and CDR2 (germline): DFQATT, SNEGSKA (reference sequence). This CDR3 is 11 amino acids long. As DNA, the CDR3 is TGCAGTGCTACAACAGGGTCACAGCAGTACGTC. It encodes CSATTGSQQYV.

This rearrangement joins TRBV10-3 to TRBJ2-3; 11 positions agree with TRBD2. Germline CDR1 reads ENHRY; CDR2 reads SYGVKD. J gave up 3 bases and V 8 bases, and 4 bases lay outside the gene matches. This CDR3 comprises 14 residues. CDR3 amino acids: CAISASGRTDTQYF. The CDR3 DNA follows: TGTGCCATCTCAGCTAGCGGGAGGACAGATACGCAGTATTTT.